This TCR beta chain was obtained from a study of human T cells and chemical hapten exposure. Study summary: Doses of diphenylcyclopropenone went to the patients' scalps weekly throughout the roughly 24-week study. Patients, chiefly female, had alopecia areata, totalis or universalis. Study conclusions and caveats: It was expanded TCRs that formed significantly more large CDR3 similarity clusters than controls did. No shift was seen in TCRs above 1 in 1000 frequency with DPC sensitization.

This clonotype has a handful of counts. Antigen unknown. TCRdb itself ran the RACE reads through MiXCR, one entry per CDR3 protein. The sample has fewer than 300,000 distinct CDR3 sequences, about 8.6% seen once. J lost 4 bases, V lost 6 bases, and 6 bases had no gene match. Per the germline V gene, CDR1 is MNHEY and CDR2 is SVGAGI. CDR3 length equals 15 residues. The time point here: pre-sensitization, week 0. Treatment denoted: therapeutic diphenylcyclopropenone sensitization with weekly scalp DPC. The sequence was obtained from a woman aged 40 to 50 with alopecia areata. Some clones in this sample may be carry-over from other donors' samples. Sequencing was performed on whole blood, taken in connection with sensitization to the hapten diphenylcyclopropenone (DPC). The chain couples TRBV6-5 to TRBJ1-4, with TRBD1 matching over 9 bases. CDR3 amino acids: CASRTGGQGNEKLFF. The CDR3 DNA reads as TGTGCCAGCAGGACTGGGGGACAGGGTAATGAAAAACTGTTTTTT.